These 21 T cell receptor beta chains were sequenced from one sample in a study of shared clonotypes between healthy human individuals. Sequencing used immunoSEQ multiplex PCR; TCRdb keeps in-frame clones, though not all of them. The data hold around 530,000 clones, with around 78% observed a single time. Sequencing was performed on PBMCs. These TCRs come from a woman between 40 and 50 years old in good health. Some clones in this sample may be carry-over from other donors' samples.

This clone was seen only a few times. V and J are TRBV6-5 and TRBJ1-6; D might be TRBD1 (6 bases). The CDR3 is 12 residues long. The germline V gene encodes CDR1 MNHEY and CDR2 SVGAGI. Trimming took 6 bases from V and 10 from J, leaving 10 bases between them. The CDR3: CASRRGDSPLHF. CDR3 nucleotide sequence: TGTGCCAGCAGGAGGGGGGACTCACCCCTCCACTTT.

The chain combines TRBV9 with TRBJ2-7; TRBD2 matches at 11 bases. CDR3 length equals 20 residues. Germline V gene data show CDR1 as SGDLS and CDR2 as YYNGEE. The junction had 18 bases not matched to a gene; V was cut back by 4 bases and J by 0 bases. CDR3 residues: CASSPRDRPLLAGASYEQYF. In DNA, the CDR3 is TGTGCCAGCAGCCCACGGGACAGGCCCTTACTAGCGGGGGCCTCCTACGAGCAGTACTTC.

The chain joins TRBV28 to TRBJ1-4; 10 bases match TRBD1. V gave up 4 bases and J gave up 8 bases; unmatched junction bases: 7. The CDR3 runs to 15 residues. Looked up from germline, CDR1 is MDHEN and CDR2 is SYDVKM. The CDR3 nucleotides are TGTGCCAGCAGTTCTCGACAGGGGGCAGAGGAAAAACTGTTTTTT. It translates to CASSSRQGAEEKLFF.

This clone was counted a few times. This rearrangement joins TRBV7-2 to TRBJ1-1; D is perhaps TRBD1 (5 bases). The CDR3 extends over 14 amino acids. Trimming cost V 3 bases and J 5 bases, with 13 bases left between them. Germline lookup yields CDR1 SGHTA and CDR2 FQGNSA. CDR3 DNA: TGTGCCAGCAGCTTGAACCAGGGACGGACTGAAGCTTTCTTT. Its translation is CASSLNQGRTEAFF.

Concerning this clone itself: It may be a read error: a sequence one base away is much more abundant. V is TRBV4-3 and J is TRBJ1-3; D uncertain. CDR3 length equals 15 residues. Germline V gives CDR1 LGHNA, CDR2 YSLEER. CDR3 in amino acids: CASGQTYSSGNTIYF. DNA for the CDR3: TGCGCCAGCGGCCAGACCTATAGCTCTGGAAACACCATATATTTT.

This clone showed up just a few times. V and J are TRBV2 and TRBJ1-5; D gene uncertain. Germline V CDR1 and CDR2: SNHLY, FYNNEI. The CDR3 runs 15 residues. V lost 2 bases, J lost 0 bases, and 8 bases lay in between. The CDR3 coding sequence is TGTGCCAGCAGTGAAAGGCAGGCTAGCAATCAGCCCCAGCATTTT. Residues: CASSERQASNQPQHF.

J is TRBJ1-5 and V is TRBV4-1, with a possible D match to TRBD1 (5 bases). The germline V gene encodes CDR1 MGHRA and CDR2 YSYEKL. CDR3 length: 16 amino acids. Trimming shortened V by 3 bases and J by 7 bases, and 19 bases separated the two germline ends. The CDR3 protein is CASSQPGTALGQPQHF. CDR3 DNA: TGCGCCAGCAGCCAGCCCGGGACGGCTTTGGGACAGCCCCAGCATTTT.

The V call is TRBV10-3, the J call TRBJ1-2; TRBD1 matches at 7 bases. Trimming at V came to 5 bases and at J to 2 bases, leaving 11 bases not matched to a gene. The CDR3 loop spans 16 amino acids. Germline CDR1 is ENHRY and CDR2 is SYGVKD. The CDR3 nucleotides read TGTGCCATCAGTCTGACCGGGACAGCCAGAAACTATGGCTACACCTTC. Its protein is CAISLTGTARNYGYTF.

The chain uses TRBV5-1 and TRBJ2-2; a possible D gene is TRBD1 (5 bases). With 5 bases removed from V and 1 base from J, the gap between germline ends came to 6 bases. The CDR3 is 13 residues long. Germline values: CDR1 SGHRS, CDR2 YFSETQ. This CDR3 reads CASSRGNTGELFF. The CDR3 DNA reads TGCGCCAGCAGTAGGGGGAACACCGGGGAGCTGTTTTTT.

The V call is TRBV5-1, the J call TRBJ1-1, with D unresolved. V was cut by 4 bases and J by 0 bases, with 7 bases left in between. The CDR3 length is 13 residues. CDR1 is SGHRS and CDR2 is YFSETQ in the germline V gene. As DNA, the CDR3 is TGCGCCAGCAGCCGCGGGATGAACACTGAAGCTTTCTTT. Protein product: CASSRGMNTEAFF.

Remarks on this clone: With only one base between it and a far larger clone, this is likely a read error. This sequence joins TRBV30 and TRBJ1-5; no reliable D call. V was shortened by 3 bases and J by 3 bases, with 15 bases between the two germline ends. Germline CDR1 and CDR2: GTSNPN and SVGIG (reference sequence). This CDR3 has 15 amino acids. CDR3 in DNA: TGTGCCTGGAGCGCATTTTTGGGATCCAATCAGCCCCAGCATTTT. Translated, it gives CAWSAFLGSNQPQHF.

The gene calls are TRBV7-9 and TRBJ1-2; D is unresolved. The CDR3 consists of 15 residues. Trimming cost V 2 bases and J 7 bases, with 17 bases left between them. Germline V CDR1 and CDR2: SEHNR, FQNEAQ (reference sequence). The CDR3 nucleotides are TGTGCCAGCAGCTTATTCCCGGATACGCCGGGTGGCTACACCTTC. Protein: CASSLFPDTPGGYTF.

The V gene is TRBV7-3, the J gene TRBJ1-5; 8 bases are shared with TRBD1. The CDR3 contains 15 residues. Germline V lookup: CDR1 SGHTA, CDR2 FQGTGA. V shed 5 bases, J shed 4 bases, and the junction held 7 bases outside the gene matches. This CDR3 reads CASSPTGDWNQPQHF. The CDR3 DNA sequence: TGTGCCAGCAGCCCGACAGGGGACTGGAATCAGCCCCAGCATTTT.

This chain uses TRBV4-1 with TRBJ1-6; tentatively, D is TRBD1 (6 bases). CDR1 and CDR2 from the germline V gene are MGHRA and YSYEKL. The CDR3 runs 15 residues. Between the trimmed V and J ends, which lost 1 base and 7 bases, there was a span of 11 bases. The CDR3 reads CASSQVRGRNSPLHF. The DNA of the CDR3 is TGCGCCAGCAGCCAAGTCAGGGGTCGGAATTCACCCCTCCACTTT.

A remark on this clone: This specimen includes other DNA sequences encoding the same CDR3. The chain is built from TRBV7-2 and TRBJ2-1; TRBD2 matches 7 bases. J lost 4 bases, V lost 0 bases, and 3 bases had no gene match. The CDR3 covers 15 residues. CDR1 is SGHTA and CDR2 is FQGNSA in the germline V gene. CDR3 in DNA: TGTGCCAGCAGCTTAGCGGGAGGGCCTTACAATGAGCAGTTCTTC. Its protein is CASSLAGGPYNEQFF.

As for this clone: The sample contains more than one DNA sequence encoding this CDR3. This sequence joins TRBV4-2 and TRBJ1-5, with D perhaps TRBD1 (5 bases). The V gene's germline CDR1 is LGHNA and CDR2 YNFKEQ. CDR3 length: 15 residues. V gave up 3 bases and J gave up 0 bases, with 9 bases separating them. CDR3 protein: CASSQLQGSNQPQHF. CDR3 nucleotide sequence: TGTGCCAGCAGCCAGCTTCAGGGTAGCAATCAGCCCCAGCATTTT.

This rearrangement joins TRBV6-1 to TRBJ2-7; 9 bases are shared with TRBD1. This CDR3 spans 14 amino acids. In germline, CDR1 is MNHNS, CDR2 SASEGT. The V segment lost 5 bases and the J segment 6 bases; nucleotides outside the gene matches: 8. The CDR3 coding sequence is TGTGCCAGCAGTCCCGGGACAGGGAAGTTCGAGCAGTACTTC. It yields the protein CASSPGTGKFEQYF.

This rearrangement joins TRBV7-3 to TRBJ2-1, with D perhaps matching TRBD2 (5 bases). Germline values: CDR1 SGHTA, CDR2 FQGTGA. The CDR3 covers 16 residues. The germline V and J ends were trimmed by 1 base and 5 bases, with 15 bases remaining between them. CDR3 sequence (DNA): TGTGCCAGCAGCTTAATGGGGAGTACCGAGAACAATGAGCAGTTCTTC. This sequence encodes CASSLMGSTENNEQFF. Variable domain in full (rest from reference TRBV7-3 and TRBJ2-1): GAGVSQTPSNKVTEKGKYVELRCDPISGHTALYWYRQSLGQGPEFLIYFQGTGAADDSGLPNDRFFAVRPEGSVSTLKIQRTERGDSAVYLCASSLMGSTENNEQFFGPGTRLTVL.

Turning to this clone: This clone may be a read error of a much larger clone one base away. V and J are TRBV29-1 and TRBJ1-2; TRBD1 might be the D (5 bases). This CDR3 contains 13 residues. V dropped 6 bases and J dropped 3 bases, with 14 bases sitting between them. The germline V gene encodes CDR1 SQVTM and CDR2 ANQGSEA. This CDR3 is CSVGVSSDYGYTF. CDR3 sequence (DNA): TGCAGCGTGGGGGTTTCGAGCGACTATGGCTACACCTTC.

The chain employs TRBV6-1 and TRBJ1-5, with no clear D. Trimming left V 5 bases short and J 0 bases short, with 8 bases between. Germline CDR1 MNHNS, CDR2 SASEGT. CDR3 length: 14 residues. The CDR3 bases are TGTGCCAGCAGTCGACGGAATAGCAATCAGCCCCAGCATTTT. Protein product: CASSRRNSNQPQHF.

The genes are TRBV13 and TRBJ1-4; D is unclear. Germline V gene data show CDR1 as PRHDT and CDR2 as FYEKMQ (reference sequence). The CDR3 is 13 residues long. Trimming shortened V by 3 bases and J by 6 bases, and 8 bases separated the two germline ends. CDR3 DNA sequence: TGTGCCAGCAGCTTTCAAGGATATGAAAAACTGTTTTTT. Its protein product is CASSFQGYEKLFF.